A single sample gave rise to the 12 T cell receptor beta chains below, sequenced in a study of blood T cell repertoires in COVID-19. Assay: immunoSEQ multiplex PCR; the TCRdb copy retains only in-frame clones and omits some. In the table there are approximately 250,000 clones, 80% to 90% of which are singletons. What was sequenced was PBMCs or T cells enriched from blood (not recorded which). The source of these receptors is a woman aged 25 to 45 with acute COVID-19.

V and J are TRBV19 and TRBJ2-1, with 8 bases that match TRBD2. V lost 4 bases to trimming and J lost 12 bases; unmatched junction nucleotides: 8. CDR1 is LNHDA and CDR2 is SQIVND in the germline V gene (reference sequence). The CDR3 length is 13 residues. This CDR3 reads CASSTLGLARQFF. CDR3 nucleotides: TGTGCCAGTAGTACCCTAGGACTAGCTCGGCAGTTCTTC.

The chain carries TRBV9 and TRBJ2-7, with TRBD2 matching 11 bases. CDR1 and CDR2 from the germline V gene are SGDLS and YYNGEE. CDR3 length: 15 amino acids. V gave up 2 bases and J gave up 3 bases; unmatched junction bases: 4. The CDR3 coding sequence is TGTGCCAGCAGCGTGGCGGGGACTAGCGGCTACGAGCAGTACTTC. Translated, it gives CASSVAGTSGYEQYF.

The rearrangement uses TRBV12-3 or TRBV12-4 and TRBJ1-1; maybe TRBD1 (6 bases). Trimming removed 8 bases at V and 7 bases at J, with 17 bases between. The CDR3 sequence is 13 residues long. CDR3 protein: CASSRTEYFEAFF. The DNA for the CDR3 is TGTGCCAGCTCCAGGACAGAGTACTTTGAAGCTTTCTTT.

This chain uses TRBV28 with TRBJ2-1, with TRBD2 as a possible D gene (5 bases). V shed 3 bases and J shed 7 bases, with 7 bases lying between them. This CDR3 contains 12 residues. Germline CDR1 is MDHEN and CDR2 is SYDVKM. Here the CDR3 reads CASSFWENEQFF. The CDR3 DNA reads TGTGCCAGCAGTTTTTGGGAGAATGAGCAGTTCTTC. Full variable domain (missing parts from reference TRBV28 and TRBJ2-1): DVKVTQSSRYLVKRTGEKVFLECVQDMDHENMFWYRQDPGLGLRLIYFSYDVKMKEKGDIPEGYSVSREKKERFSLILESASTNQTSMYLCASSFWENEQFFGPGTRLTVL.

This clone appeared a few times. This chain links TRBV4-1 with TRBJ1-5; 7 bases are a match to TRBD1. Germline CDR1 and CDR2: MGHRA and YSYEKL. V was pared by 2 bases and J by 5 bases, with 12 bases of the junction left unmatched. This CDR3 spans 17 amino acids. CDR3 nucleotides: TGCGCCAGCAGCCAACCCCCCGGGACAGCAGGGGATCAGCCCCAGCATTTT. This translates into CASSQPPGTAGDQPQHF.

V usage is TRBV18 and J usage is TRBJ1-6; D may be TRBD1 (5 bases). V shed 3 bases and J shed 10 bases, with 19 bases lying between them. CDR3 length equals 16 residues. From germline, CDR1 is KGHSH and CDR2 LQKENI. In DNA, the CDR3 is TGTGCCAGCTCACCTGTAGTTCAGGGTGAGGTATCACCCCTCCACTTT. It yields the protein CASSPVVQGEVSPLHF.

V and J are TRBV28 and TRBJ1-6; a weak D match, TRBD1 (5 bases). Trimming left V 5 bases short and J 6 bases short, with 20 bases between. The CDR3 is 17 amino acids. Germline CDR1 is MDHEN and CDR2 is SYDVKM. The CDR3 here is CASSSGTALSLNSPLHF. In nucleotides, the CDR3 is TGTGCCAGCAGTAGCGGGACGGCCTTATCCCTTAATTCACCCCTCCACTTT.

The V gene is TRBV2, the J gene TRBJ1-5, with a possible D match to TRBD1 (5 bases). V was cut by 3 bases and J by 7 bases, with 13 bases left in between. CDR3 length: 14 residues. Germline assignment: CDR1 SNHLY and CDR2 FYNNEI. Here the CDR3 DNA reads TGTGCCAGCAGTGACCCAGGGAAGTGGCAGCCCCAGCATTTT. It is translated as CASSDPGKWQPQHF.

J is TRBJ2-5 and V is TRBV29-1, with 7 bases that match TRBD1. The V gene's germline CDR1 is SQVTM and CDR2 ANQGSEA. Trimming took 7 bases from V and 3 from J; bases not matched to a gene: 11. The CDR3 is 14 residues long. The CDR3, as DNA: TGCAGCGCCTTCGAACTAACAGGGGAAGAGACCCAGTACTTC. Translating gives CSAFELTGEETQYF.

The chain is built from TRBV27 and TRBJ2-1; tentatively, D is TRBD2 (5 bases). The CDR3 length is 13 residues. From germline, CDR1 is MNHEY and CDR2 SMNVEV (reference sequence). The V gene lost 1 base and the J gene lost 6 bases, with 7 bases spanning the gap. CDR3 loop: CASSLFEGNEQFF. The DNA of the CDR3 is TGTGCCAGCAGTTTATTTGAGGGCAATGAGCAGTTCTTC.

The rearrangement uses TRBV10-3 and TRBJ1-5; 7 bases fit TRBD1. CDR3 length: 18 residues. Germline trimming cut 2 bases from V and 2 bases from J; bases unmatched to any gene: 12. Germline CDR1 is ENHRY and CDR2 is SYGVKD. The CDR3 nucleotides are TGTGCCATCAGTGAGACAATTTTTGACAGGGAGGGCAATCAGCCCCAGCATTTT. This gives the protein CAISETIFDREGNQPQHF.

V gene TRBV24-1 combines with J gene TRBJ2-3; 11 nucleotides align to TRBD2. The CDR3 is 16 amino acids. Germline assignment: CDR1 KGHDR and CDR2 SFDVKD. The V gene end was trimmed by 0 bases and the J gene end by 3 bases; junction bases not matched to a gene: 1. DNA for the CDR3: TGTGCCACCAGTGATTTGTTAGCGGGAGGGACAGATACGCAGTATTTT. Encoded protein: CATSDLLAGGTDTQYF.